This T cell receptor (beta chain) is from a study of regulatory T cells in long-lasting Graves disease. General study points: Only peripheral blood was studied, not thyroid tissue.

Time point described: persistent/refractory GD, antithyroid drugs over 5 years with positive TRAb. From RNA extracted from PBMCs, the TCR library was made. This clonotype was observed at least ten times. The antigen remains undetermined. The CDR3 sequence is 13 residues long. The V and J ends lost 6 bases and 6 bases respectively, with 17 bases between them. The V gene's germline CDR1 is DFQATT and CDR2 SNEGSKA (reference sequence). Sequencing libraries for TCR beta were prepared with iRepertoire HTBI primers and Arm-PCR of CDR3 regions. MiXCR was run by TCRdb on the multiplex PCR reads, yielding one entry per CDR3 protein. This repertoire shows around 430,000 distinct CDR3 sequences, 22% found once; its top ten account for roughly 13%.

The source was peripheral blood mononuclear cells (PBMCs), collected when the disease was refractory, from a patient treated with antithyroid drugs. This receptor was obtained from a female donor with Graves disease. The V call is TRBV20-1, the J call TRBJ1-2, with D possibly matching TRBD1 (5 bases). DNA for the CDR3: TGCAGTGCCTTACCTCGGGGGAGGCATGGCTACACCTTC. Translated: CSALPRGRHGYTF.